The 2 T cell receptor beta chains listed next were all sequenced from one sample in a study of blood T cell repertoires in COVID-19. Clones were sequenced by immunoSEQ multiplex PCR, and TCRdb holds only the in-frame ones, with some missing. The sample carries hundreds of thousands of clones, around 90% recorded once. Sequenced sample: PBMCs or T cells enriched from blood (not recorded which). Source of these receptors: a young woman who had recovered from COVID-19.

The chain uses TRBV11-2 and TRBJ1-2; tentatively, D is TRBD1 (6 bases). V gave up 2 bases and J gave up 6 bases, with 25 bases separating them. The germline V gene encodes CDR1 SGHAT and CDR2 FQNNGV. This CDR3 is 18 amino acids long. The CDR3 spells CASSLKPHRVGRLDGYTF. The CDR3 DNA sequence: TGTGCCAGCAGCTTAAAACCACACAGGGTCGGGAGGCTAGATGGCTACACCTTC.

V gene TRBV12-3 or TRBV12-4 combines with J gene TRBJ2-3, with unresolved D. The CDR3 totals 12 residues. Trimming removed 6 bases from V and 5 bases from J, with 9 bases in between. CDR3 protein: CASSPGGDTQYF. CDR3 bases: TGTGCCAGCAGCCCCGGCGGAGATACGCAGTATTTT.